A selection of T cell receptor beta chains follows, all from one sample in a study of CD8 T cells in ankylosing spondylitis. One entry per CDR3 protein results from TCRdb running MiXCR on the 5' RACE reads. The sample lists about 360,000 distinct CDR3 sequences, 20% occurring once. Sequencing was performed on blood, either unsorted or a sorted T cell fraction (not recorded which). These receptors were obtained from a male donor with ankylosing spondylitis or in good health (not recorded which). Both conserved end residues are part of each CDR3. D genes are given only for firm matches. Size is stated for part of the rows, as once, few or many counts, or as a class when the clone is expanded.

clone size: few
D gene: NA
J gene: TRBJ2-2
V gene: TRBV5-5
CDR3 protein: CASNNPEGELFF
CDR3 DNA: TGTGCCAGCAACAATCCCGAGGGGGAGCTGTTTTTT

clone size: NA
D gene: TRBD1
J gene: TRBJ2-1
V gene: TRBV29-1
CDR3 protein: CSVDPSTGGSEQFF
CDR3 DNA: TGCAGCGTTGACCCTAGCACAGGGGGTAGTGAGCAGTTCTTC

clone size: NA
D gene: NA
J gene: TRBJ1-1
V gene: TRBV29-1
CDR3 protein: CSVELGENTEAFF
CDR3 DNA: TGCAGCGTTGAACTGGGGGAAAACACTGAAGCTTTCTTT

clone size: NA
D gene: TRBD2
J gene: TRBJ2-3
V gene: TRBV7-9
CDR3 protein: CASSTTSGDTQYF
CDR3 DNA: TGTGCCAGCAGCACTACTAGCGGTGATACGCAGTATTTT

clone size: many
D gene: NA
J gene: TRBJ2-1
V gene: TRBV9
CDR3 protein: CASSGRDDWNEQFF
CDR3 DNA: TGTGCCAGCAGCGGCCGGGACGACTGGAATGAGCAGTTCTTC

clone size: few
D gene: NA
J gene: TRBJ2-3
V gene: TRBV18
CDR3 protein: CASSPGAEPIGYF
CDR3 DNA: TGTGCCAGCTCACCGGGGGCGGAACCCATCGGGTATTTT

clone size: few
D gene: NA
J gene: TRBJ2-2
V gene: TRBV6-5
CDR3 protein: CASSYYGTSTGELFF
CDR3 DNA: TGTGCCAGCAGTTACTATGGGACAAGCACCGGGGAGCTGTTTTTT

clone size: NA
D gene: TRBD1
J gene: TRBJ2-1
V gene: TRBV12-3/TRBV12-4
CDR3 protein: CASRPAPGTGPYNEQFF
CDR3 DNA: TGTGCCAGCAGACCCGCCCCCGGGACAGGACCCTACAATGAGCAGTTCTTC

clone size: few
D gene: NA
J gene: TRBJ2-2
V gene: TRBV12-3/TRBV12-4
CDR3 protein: CASSEVGPGELFF
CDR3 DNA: TGTGCCAGCAGCGAAGTTGGTCCCGGGGAGCTGTTTTTT

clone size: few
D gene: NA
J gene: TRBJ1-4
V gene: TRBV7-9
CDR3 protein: CASSWGPEGEKLFF
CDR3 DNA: TGTGCCAGCAGCTGGGGCCCAGAAGGGGAAAAACTGTTTTTT

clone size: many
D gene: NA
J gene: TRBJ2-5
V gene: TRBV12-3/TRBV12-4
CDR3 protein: CASSWRPGETQYF
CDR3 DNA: TGTGCCAGCAGCTGGAGACCCGGAGAGACCCAGTACTTC

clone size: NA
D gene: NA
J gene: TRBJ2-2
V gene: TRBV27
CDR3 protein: CASSIRGPPGELFF
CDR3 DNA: TGTGCCAGCAGTATACGGGGGCCTCCCGGGGAGCTGTTTTTT

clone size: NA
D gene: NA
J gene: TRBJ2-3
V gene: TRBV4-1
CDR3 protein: CASSHRRAWGDTQYF
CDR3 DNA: TGCGCCAGCAGCCACCGGCGCGCGTGGGGTGATACGCAGTATTTT

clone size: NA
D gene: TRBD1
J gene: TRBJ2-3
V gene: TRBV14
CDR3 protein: CASSQRDRPTDTQYF
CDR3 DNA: TGTGCCAGCAGCCAGCGGGACAGGCCTACAGATACGCAGTATTTT

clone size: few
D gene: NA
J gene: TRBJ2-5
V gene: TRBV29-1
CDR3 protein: CSVVYQGETQYF
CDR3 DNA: TGCAGCGTTGTTTACCAGGGGGAGACCCAGTACTTC

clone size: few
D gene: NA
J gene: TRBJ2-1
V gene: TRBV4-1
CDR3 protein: CASSQLASVGNEQFF
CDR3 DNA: TGCGCCAGCAGCCAATTGGCTAGCGTCGGGAATGAGCAGTTCTTC

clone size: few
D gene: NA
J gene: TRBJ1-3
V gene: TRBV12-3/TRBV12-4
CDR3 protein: CASSFGQGVRNTIYF
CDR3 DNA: TGTGCCAGCAGTTTTGGGCAGGGTGTTAGAAACACCATATATTTT

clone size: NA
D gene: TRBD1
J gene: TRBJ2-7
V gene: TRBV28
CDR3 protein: CASSETGQPQYF
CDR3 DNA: TGTGCCAGCAGTGAGACAGGGCAACCGCAGTACTTC

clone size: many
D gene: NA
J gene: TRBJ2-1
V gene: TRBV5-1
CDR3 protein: CASSLLASDEQFF
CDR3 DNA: TGCGCCAGCAGCTTACTAGCCAGTGATGAGCAGTTCTTC

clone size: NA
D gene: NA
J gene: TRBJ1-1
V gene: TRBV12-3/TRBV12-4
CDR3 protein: CASSPPMTEAFF
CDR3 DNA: TGTGCCAGCAGCCCCCCTATGACTGAAGCTTTCTTT

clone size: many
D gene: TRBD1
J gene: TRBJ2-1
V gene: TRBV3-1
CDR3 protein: CASSQGQGAYNEQFF
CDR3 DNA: TGTGCCAGCAGCCAAGGACAGGGGGCCTACAATGAGCAGTTCTTC

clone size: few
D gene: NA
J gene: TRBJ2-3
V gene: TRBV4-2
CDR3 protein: CASSQTTGTSTDTQYF
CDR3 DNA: TGTGCCAGCAGCCAAACTACAGGGACTAGCACAGATACGCAGTATTTT

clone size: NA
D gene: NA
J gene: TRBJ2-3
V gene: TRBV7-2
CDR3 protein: CASSPLASTDTQYF
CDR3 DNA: TGTGCCAGCAGCCCTCTAGCTAGCACAGATACGCAGTATTTT

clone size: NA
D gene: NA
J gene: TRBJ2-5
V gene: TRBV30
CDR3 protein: CAWSVPVWARGPYQETQYF
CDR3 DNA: NA

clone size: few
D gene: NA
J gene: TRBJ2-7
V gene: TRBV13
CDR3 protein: CASTFWGFDEQYF
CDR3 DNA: TGTGCCAGCACCTTTTGGGGGTTCGACGAGCAGTACTTC

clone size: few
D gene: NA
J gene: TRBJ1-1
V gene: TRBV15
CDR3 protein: CATSSTGMTEAFF
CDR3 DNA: TGTGCCACCAGCAGTACAGGGATGACTGAAGCTTTCTTT

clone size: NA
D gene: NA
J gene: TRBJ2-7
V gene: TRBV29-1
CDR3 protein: CSALDGGTFSAYEQYF
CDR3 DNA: TGCAGCGCCCTAGATGGGGGGACATTTTCCGCGTACGAGCAGTACTTC

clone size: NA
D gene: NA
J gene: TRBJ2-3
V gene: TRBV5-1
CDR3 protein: CASSSDTRFYTDTQYF
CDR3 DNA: TGCGCCAGCAGCTCCGACACGAGATTTTACACAGATACGCAGTATTTT

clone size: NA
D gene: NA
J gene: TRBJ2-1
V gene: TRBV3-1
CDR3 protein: CASSQDPGSYNEQFF
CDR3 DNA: TGTGCCAGCAGCCAAGACCCGGGTTCCTACAATGAGCAGTTCTTC

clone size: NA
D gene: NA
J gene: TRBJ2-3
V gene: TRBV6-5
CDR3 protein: CASSYRYTDTQYF
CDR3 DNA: TGTGCCAGCAGTTACAGATACACAGATACGCAGTATTTT

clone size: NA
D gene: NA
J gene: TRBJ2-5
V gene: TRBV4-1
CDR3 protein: CASSQDPQETQYF
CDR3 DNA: TGCGCCAGCAGCCAAGACCCCCAGGAGACCCAGTACTTC

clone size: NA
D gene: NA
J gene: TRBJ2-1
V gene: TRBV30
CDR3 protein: CAWRSRSYNEQFF
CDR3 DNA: TGTGCCTGGAGATCCCGATCCTACAATGAGCAGTTCTTC

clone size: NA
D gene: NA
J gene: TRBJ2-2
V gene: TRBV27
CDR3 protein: CASSRVGELRELFF
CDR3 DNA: TGTGCCAGCAGCCGAGTGGGGGAGCTTCGGGAGCTGTTTTTT

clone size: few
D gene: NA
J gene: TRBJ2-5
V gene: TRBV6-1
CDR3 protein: CASSREIRETQYF
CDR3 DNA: TGTGCCAGCAGTAGGGAGATTAGGGAGACCCAGTACTTC

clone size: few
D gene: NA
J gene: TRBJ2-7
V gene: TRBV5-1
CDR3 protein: CASSWGVGSYEQYF
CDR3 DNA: TGCGCCAGCAGCTGGGGGGTAGGGTCCTACGAGCAGTACTTC

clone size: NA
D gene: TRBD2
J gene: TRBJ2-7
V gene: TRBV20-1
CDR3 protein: CSATLGGLVLF
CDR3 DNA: TGCAGTGCCACTCTGGGGGGACTAGTTCTGTTC

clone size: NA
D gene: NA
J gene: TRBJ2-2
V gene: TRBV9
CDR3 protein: CASSPEYGGGTGELFF
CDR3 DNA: TGTGCCAGCAGCCCAGAGTATGGCGGAGGGACCGGGGAGCTGTTTTTT

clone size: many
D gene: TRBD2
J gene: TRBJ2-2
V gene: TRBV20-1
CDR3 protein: CSAERLAGAVNTGELFF
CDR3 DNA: TGCAGTGCTGAACGACTAGCGGGGGCTGTGAACACCGGGGAGCTGTTTTTT

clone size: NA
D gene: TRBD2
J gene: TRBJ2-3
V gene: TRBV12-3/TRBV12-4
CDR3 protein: CASSLGTSVTDTQYF
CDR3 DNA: TGTGCCAGCAGTTTAGGGACTAGCGTCACAGATACGCAGTATTTT

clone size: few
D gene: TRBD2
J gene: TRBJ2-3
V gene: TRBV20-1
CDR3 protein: CSADGLAGSKGSTDTQYF
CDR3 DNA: TGCAGTGCTGACGGACTAGCGGGGTCCAAGGGGAGCACAGATACGCAGTATTTT

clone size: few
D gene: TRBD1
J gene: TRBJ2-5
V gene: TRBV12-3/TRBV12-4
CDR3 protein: CASSPQVAGGFRETQYF
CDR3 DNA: TGTGCCAGCAGCCCACAGGTGGCAGGGGGCTTTCGAGAGACCCAGTACTTC

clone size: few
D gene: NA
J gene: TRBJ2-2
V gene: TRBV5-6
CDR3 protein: CASSPPPNTGELFF
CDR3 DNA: TGTGCCAGCAGCCCCCCCCCAAACACCGGGGAGCTGTTTTTT

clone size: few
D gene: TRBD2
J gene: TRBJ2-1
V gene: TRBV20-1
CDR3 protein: CSARRPDKRGYNEQFF
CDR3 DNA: TGCAGTGCTAGAAGGCCTGACAAGCGGGGGTACAATGAGCAGTTCTTC

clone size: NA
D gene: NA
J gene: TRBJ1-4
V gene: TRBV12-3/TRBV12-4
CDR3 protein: CASSRIRDATREKLFF
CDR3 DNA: TGTGCCAGCAGTCGGATCAGGGACGCGACGAGGGAAAAACTGTTTTTT

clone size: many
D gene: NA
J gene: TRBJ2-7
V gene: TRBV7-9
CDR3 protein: CASSLRGGEQYF
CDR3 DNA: TGTGCCAGCAGCTTACGAGGGGGCGAGCAGTACTTC

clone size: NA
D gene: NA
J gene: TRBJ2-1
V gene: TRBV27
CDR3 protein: CASSVRGRYNEQFF
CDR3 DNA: TGTGCCAGCAGTGTGCGGGGGCGCTACAATGAGCAGTTCTTC

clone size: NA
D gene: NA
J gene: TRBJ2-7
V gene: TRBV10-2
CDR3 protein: CASKDMAGSSYEQYF
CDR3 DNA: TGCGCCAGCAAGGATATGGCGGGAAGCTCCTACGAGCAGTACTTC

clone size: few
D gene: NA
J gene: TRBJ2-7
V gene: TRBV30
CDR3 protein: CACWDGESYEQYF
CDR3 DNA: TGTGCCTGTTGGGACGGAGAGTCCTACGAGCAGTACTTC

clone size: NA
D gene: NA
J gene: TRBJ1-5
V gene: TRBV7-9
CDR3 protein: CASSGPADQPQHF
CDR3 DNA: TGTGCCAGCAGCGGGCCTGCGGATCAGCCCCAGCATTTT

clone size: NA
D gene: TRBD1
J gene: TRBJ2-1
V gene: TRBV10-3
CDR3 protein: CAISTPGTGAYNEQFF
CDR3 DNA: TGTGCCATCAGTACCCCCGGGACAGGGGCCTACAATGAGCAGTTCTTC

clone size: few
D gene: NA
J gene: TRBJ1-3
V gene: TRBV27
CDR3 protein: CASSLSGLGNTIYF
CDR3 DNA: TGTGCCAGCAGTTTGTCGGGGTTGGGAAACACCATATATTTT

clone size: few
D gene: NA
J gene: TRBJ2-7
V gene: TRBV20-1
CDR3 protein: CSARHSGDEQYF
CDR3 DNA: TGCAGTGCTAGGCATTCGGGGGACGAGCAGTACTTC

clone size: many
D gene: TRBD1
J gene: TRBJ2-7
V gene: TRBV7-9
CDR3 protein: CASSDSTGDEQYF
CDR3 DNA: TGTGCCAGCAGCGACTCCACAGGGGACGAGCAGTACTTC

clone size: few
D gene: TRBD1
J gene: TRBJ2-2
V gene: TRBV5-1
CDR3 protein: CASSSTGTGIHRTENTGELFF
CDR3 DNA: TGCGCCAGCAGCTCCACGGGGACAGGGATTCACCGAACGGAGAACACCGGGGAGCTGTTTTTT

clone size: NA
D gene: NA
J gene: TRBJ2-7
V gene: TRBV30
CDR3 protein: CAWSVTSLWDEQYF
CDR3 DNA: TGTGCCTGGAGCGTCACTAGCTTATGGGACGAGCAGTACTTC